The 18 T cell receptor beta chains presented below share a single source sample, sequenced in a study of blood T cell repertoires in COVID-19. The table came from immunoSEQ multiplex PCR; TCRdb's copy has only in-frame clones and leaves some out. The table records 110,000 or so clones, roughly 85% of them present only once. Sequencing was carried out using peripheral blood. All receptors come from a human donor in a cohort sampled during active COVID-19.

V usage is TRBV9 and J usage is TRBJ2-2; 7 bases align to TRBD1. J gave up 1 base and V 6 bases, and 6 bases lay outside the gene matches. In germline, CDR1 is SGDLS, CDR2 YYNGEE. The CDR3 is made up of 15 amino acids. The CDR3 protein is CASNDRALNTGELFF. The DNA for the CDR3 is TGTGCCAGCAACGACAGGGCTTTGAACACCGGGGAGCTGTTTTTT.

CDR3 in DNA: TGTGCCAGCAGTCGAGGGGGGGGAACTGAAGCTTTCTTT. Translating it yields CASSRGGGTEAFF. The gene calls are TRBV6-2 or TRBV6-3 and TRBJ1-1; a weak D match, TRBD1 (6 bases). The CDR3 consists of 13 residues. Germline values: CDR1 MNHEY, CDR2 SVGEGT. The V end lost 5 bases, the J end lost 5 bases, and 12 bases lay between the germline ends.

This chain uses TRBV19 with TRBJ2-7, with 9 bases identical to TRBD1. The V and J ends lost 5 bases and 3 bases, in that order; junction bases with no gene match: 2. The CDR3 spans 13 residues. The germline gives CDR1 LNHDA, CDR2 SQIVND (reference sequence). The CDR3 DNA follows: TGTGCCAGTAGTCGGACAGGGGACTACGAGCAGTACTTC. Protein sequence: CASSRTGDYEQYF.

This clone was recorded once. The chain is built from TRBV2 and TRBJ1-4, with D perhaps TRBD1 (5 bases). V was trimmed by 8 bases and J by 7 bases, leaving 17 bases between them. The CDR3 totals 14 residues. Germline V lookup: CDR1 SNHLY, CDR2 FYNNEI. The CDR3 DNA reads TGTGCCAGCCTCGATTGGGCAGGGCCTGAAAAACTGTTTTTT. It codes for CASLDWAGPEKLFF. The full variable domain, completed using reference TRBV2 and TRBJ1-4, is EPEVTQTPSHQVTQMGQEVILRCVPISNHLYFYWYRQILGQKVEFLVSFYNNEISEKSEIFDDQFSVERPDGSNFTLKIRSTKLEDSAMYFCASLDWAGPEKLFFGSGTQLSVL.

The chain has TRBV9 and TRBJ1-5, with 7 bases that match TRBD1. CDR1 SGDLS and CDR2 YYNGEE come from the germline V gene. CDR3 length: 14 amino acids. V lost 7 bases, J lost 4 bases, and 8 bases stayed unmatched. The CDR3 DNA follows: TGTGCCAGCTCAACAGGGGACCCTAATCAGCCCCAGCATTTT. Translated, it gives CASSTGDPNQPQHF.

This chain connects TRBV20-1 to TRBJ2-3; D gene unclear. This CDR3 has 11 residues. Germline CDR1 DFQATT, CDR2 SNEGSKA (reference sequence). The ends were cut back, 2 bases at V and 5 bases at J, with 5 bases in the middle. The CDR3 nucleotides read TGCAGTGCTAGATTTCTAGATACGCAGTATTTT. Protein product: CSARFLDTQYF.

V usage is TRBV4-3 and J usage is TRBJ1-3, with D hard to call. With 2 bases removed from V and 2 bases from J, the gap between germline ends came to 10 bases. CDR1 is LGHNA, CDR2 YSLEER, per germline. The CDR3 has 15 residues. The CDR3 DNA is TGCGCCAGCAGCCAACAGGTTTTGGCTGGAAACACCATATATTTT. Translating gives CASSQQVLAGNTIYF.

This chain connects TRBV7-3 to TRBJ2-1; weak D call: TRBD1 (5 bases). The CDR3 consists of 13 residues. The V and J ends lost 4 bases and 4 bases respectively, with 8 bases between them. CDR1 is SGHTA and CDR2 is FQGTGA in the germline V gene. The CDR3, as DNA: TGTGCCAGCAGCTCCGACAGTTACAATGAGCAGTTCTTC. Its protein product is CASSSDSYNEQFF. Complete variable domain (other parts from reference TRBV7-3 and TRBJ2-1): GAGVSQTPSNKVTEKGKYVELRCDPISGHTALYWYRQSLGQGPEFLIYFQGTGAADDSGLPNDRFFAVRPEGSVSTLKIQRTERGDSAVYLCASSSDSYNEQFFGPGTRLTVL.

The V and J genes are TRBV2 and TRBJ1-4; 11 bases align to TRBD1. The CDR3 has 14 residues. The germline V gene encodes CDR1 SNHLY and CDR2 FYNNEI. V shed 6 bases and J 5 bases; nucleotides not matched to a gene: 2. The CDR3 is CASRGDRGNEKLFF. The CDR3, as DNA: TGTGCCAGCAGAGGGGACAGGGGGAATGAAAAACTGTTTTTT. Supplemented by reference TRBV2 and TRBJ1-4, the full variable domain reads EPEVTQTPSHQVTQMGQEVILRCVPISNHLYFYWYRQILGQKVEFLVSFYNNEISEKSEIFDDQFSVERPDGSNFTLKIRSTKLEDSAMYFCASRGDRGNEKLFFGSGTQLSVL.

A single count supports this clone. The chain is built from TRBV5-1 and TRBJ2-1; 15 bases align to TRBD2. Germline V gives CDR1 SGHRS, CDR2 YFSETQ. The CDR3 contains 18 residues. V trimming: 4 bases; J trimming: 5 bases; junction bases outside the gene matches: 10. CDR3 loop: CASSLRTGLAGGHNEQFF. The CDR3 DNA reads TGCGCCAGCAGCCTACGCACGGGACTAGCGGGGGGCCACAATGAGCAGTTCTTC.

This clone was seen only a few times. DNA for the CDR3: TGTGCCAGCAGCCAAAGGGCACAGGGAGCTAATTCACCCCTCCACTTT. Translated: CASSQRAQGANSPLHF. The rearrangement links TRBV3-1 (or the pseudogene TRBV3-2) to TRBJ1-6; D may be TRBD1 (6 bases). V lost 2 bases and J 6 bases, leaving 14 bases between the germline ends. CDR3 length: 16 amino acids. Germline CDR1 LGHDT, CDR2 YNNKEL (reference sequence).

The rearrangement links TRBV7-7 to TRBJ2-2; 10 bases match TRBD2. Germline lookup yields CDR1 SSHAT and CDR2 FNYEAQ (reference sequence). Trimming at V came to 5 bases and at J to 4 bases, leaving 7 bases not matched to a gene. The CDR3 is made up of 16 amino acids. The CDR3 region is CASSPTSGDSTGELFF. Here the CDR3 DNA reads TGTGCCAGCAGCCCCACTAGCGGGGACAGCACCGGGGAGCTGTTTTTT.

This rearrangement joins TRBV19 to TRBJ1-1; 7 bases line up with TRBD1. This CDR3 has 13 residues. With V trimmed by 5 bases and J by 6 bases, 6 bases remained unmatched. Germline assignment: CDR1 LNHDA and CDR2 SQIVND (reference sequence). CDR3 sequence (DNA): TGTGCCAGTAGTGTCCAGGGGGGATCTGAAGCTTTCTTT. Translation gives CASSVQGGSEAFF.

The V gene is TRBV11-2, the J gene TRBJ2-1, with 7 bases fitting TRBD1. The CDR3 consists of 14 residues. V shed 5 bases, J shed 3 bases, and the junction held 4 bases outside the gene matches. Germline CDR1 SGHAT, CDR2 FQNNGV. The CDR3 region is CASSTRDSYNEQFF. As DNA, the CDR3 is TGTGCCAGCAGCACCCGGGACAGCTACAATGAGCAGTTCTTC.

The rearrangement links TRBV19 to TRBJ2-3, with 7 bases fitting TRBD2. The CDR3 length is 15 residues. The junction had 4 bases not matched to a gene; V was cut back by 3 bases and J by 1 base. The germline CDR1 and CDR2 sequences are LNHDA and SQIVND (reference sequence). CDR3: CASSILAGGTDTQYF. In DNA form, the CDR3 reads TGTGCCAGTAGTATCTTGGCGGGGGGCACAGATACGCAGTATTTT. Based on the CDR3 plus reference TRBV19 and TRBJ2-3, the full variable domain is DGGITQSPKYLFRKEGQNVTLSCEQNLNHDAMYWYRQDPGQGLRLIYYSQIVNDFQKGDIAEGYSVSREKKESFPLTVTSAQKNPTAFYLCASSILAGGTDTQYFGPGTRLTVL.

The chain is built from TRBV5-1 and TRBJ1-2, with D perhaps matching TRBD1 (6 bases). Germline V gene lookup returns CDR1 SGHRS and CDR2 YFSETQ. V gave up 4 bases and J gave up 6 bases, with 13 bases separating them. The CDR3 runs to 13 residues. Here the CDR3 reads CASSPAGEDGYTF. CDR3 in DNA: TGCGCCAGCAGCCCAGCAGGGGAAGATGGCTACACCTTC.

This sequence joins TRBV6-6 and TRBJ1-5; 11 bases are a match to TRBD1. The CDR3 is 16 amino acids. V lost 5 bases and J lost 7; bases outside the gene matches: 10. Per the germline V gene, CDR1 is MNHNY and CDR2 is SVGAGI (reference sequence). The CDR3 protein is CASSTQGQGGGQPQHF. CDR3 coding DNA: TGTGCCAGCAGTACACAGGGACAGGGGGGAGGGCAGCCCCAGCATTTT.

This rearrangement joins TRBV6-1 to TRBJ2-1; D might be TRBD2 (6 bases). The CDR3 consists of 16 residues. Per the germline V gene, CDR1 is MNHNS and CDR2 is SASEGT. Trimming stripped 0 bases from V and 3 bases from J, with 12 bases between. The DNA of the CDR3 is TGTGCCAGCAGTGAAGCGCCCCGCGGGATCTACAATGAGCAGTTCTTC. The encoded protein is CASSEAPRGIYNEQFF.